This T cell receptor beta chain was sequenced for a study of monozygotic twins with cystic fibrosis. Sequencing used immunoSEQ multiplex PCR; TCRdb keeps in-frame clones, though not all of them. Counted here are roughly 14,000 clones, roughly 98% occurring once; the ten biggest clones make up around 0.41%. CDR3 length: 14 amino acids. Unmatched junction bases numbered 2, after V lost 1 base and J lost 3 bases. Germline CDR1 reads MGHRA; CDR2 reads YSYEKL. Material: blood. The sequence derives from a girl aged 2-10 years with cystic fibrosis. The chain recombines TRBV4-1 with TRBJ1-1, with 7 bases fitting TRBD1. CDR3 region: CASSQAGGYTEAFF. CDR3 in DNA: TGCGCCAGCAGCCAAGCAGGGGGGTACACTGAAGCTTTCTTT.